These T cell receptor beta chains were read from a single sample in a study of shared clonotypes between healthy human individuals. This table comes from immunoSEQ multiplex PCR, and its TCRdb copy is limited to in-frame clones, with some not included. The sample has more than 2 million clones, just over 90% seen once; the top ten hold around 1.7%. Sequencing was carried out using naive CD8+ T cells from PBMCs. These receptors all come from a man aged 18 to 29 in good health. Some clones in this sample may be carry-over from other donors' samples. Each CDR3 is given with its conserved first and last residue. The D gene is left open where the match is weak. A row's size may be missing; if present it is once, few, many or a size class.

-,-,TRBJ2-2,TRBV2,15,CASRLLGGDTGELFF,TGTGCCAGCAGGCTCCTGGGGGGAGACACCGGGGAGCTGTTTTTT
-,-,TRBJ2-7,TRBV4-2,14,CASSQERRGNEQYF,TGTGCCAGCAGCCAAGAGCGTCGGGGAAACGAGCAGTACTTC
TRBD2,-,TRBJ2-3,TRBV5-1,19,CASSLGLAGGSSSTDTQYF,TGCGCCAGCAGCTTGGGTCTAGCGGGAGGTTCCTCTAGCACAGATACGCAGTATTTT
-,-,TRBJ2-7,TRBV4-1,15,CASSPVGAPISEQYF,TGCGCCAGCAGCCCTGTGGGGGCGCCGATTAGCGAGCAGTACTTC
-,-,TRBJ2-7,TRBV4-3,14,CASSQDLQNYEQYF,TGCGCCAGCAGCCAAGATCTACAGAACTACGAGCAGTACTTC
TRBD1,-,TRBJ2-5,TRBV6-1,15,CASSFPDRGRKTQYF,TGTGCCAGCAGTTTTCCCGACAGGGGTCGCAAGACCCAGTACTTC
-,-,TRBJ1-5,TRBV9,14,CASSNRRQGEPQHF,TGTGCCAGCAGCAACCGCCGCCAAGGGGAGCCCCAGCATTTT
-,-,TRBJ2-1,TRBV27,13,CASSYIRDTEQFF,TGTGCCAGCAGTTATATCCGCGATACTGAGCAGTTCTTC
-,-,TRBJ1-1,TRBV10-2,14,CASRRAFLNTEAFF,TGCGCCAGCAGGCGGGCCTTTCTGAACACTGAAGCTTTCTTT
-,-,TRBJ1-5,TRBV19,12,CASSIGGQPQHF,TGTGCCAGTAGTATAGGAGGGCAGCCCCAGCATTTT
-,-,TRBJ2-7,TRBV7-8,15,CASSLRPDGTYEQYF,TGTGCCAGCAGCCTGAGACCGGACGGAACCTACGAGCAGTACTTC
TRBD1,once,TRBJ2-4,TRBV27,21,CASSPPQDRVKTPGAKNIQYF,TGTGCCAGCAGTCCCCCCCAGGACAGGGTGAAAACACCCGGAGCCAAAAACATTCAGTACTTC
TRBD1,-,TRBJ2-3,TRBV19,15,CASSIGTGATDTQYF,TGTGCCAGTAGTATAGGGACAGGGGCGACAGATACGCAGTATTTT
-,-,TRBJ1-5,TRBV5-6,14,CASSLGAVNQPQHF,TGTGCCAGCAGCTTGGGGGCAGTTAATCAGCCCCAGCATTTT
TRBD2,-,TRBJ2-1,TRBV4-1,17,CASSQDGPASGGNEQFF,TGCGCCAGCAGCCAAGATGGTCCGGCTAGCGGAGGCAATGAGCAGTTCTTC
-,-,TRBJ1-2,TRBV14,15,CASSQGRGTAYGYTF,TGTGCCAGCAGCCAAGGCCGGGGGACCGCCTATGGCTACACCTTC
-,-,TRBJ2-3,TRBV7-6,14,CASSLGRGADTQYF,TGTGCCAGCAGCTTGGGCAGGGGAGCAGATACGCAGTATTTT
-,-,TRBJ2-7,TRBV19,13,CASSVGLRYEQYF,TGTGCCAGTAGTGTCGGACTCCGTTACGAGCAGTACTTC
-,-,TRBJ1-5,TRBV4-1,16,CASSHVHRDILQPQHF,TGCGCCAGCAGCCACGTTCACCGGGACATATTACAGCCCCAGCATTTT
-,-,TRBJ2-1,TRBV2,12,CASRDDSGEQFF,TGTGCCAGCAGGGATGACAGCGGTGAGCAGTTCTTC
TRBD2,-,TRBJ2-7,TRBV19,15,CASSIAASGSYEQYF,TGTGCCAGTAGTATAGCGGCTAGCGGGAGCTACGAGCAGTACTTC
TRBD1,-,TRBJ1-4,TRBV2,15,CASRPTRTGSGKLFF,TGTGCCAGCAGACCCACTCGGACAGGGTCCGGAAAACTGTTTTTT
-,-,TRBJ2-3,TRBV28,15,CASSARKDVTDTQYF,TGTGCCAGCAGTGCCCGGAAAGATGTTACAGATACGCAGTATTTT
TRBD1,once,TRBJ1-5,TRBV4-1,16,CASSQFGTGVNQPQHF,TGCGCCAGCAGCCAGTTCGGGACAGGGGTAAATCAGCCCCAGCATTTT
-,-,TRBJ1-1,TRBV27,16,CASSPHRRDEGAEAFF,TGTGCCAGCAGTCCACATAGACGGGACGAGGGGGCTGAAGCTTTCTTT
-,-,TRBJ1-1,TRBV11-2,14,CASSLDPVNTEAFF,TGTGCCAGCAGCTTAGACCCGGTGAACACTGAAGCTTTCTTT
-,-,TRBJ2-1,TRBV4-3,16,CASSQDSSPRYNEQFF,TGCGCCAGCAGCCAAGATTCATCCCCGAGGTACAATGAGCAGTTCTTC
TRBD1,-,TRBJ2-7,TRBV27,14,CASRRGQGAREQYF,TGTGCCAGCAGAAGAGGACAGGGGGCACGGGAGCAGTACTTC
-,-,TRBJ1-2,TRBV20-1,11,CSAYLPIGYTF,TGCAGTGCTTATCTCCCCATTGGCTACACCTTC
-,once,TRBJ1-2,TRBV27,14,CASSYTGGGEGYTF,TGTGCCAGCAGTTACACAGGAGGCGGGGAGGGCTACACCTTC
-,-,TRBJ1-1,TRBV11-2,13,CASSPGENTEAFF,TGTGCCAGCAGCCCAGGGGAGAACACTGAAGCTTTCTTT
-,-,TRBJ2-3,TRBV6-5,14,CASSPTRGTDTQYF,TGTGCCAGCAGCCCGACTAGGGGCACAGATACGCAGTATTTT
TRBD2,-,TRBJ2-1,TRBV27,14,CASIGLAGSSEQFF,TGTGCCAGCATCGGACTAGCGGGATCGTCTGAGCAGTTCTTC